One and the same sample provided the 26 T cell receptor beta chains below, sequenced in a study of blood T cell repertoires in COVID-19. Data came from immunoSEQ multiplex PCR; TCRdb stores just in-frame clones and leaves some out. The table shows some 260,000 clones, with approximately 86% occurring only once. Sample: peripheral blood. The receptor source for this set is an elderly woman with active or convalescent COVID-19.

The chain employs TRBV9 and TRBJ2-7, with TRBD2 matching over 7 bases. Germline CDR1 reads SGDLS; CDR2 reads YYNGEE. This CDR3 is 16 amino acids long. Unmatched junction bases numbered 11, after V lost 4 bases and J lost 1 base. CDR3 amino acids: CASSSPTTSVSYEQYF. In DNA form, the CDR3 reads TGTGCCAGCAGCTCGCCAACTACTAGCGTTTCCTACGAGCAGTACTTC. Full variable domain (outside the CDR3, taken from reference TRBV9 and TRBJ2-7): DSGVTQTPKHLITATGQRVTLRCSPRSGDLSVYWYQQSLDQGLQFLIQYYNGEERAKGNILERFSAQQFPDLHSELNLSSLELGDSALYFCASSSPTTSVSYEQYFGPGTRLTVT.

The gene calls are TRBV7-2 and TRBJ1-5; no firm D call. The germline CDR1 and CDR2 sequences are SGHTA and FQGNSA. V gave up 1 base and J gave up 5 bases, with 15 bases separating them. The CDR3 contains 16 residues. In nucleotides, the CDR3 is TGTGCCAGCAGCTTAGGTCCGGCGGGAGGTCATCAGCCCCAGCATTTT. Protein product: CASSLGPAGGHQPQHF.

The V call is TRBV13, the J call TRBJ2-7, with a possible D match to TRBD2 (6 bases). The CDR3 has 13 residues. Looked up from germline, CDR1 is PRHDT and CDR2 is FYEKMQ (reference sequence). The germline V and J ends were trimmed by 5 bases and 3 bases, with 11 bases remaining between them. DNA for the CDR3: TGTGCCAGCAGCCTTGGGGGGAGCTACGAGCAGTACTTC. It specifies CASSLGGSYEQYF.

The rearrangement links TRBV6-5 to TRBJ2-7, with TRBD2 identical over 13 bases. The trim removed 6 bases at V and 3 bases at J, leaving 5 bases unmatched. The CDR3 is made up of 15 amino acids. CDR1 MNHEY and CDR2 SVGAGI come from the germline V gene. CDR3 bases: TGTGCCAGCAGGGCGGGACTAGCGGGAAGCTACGAGCAGTACTTC. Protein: CASRAGLAGSYEQYF.

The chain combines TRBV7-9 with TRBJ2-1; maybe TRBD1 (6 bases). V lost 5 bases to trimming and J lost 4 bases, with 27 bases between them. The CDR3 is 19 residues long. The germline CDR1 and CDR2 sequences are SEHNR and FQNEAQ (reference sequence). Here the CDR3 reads CASSVLIGGVILWYNEQFF. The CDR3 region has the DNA TGTGCCAGCAGCGTTTTAATTGGGGGCGTAATCTTATGGTACAATGAGCAGTTCTTC.

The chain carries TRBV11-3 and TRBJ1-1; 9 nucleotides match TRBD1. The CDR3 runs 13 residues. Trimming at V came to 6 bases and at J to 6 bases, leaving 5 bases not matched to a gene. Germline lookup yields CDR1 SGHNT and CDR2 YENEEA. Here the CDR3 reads CASSRDRDAEAFF. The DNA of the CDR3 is TGTGCCAGCAGTCGGGACAGGGACGCTGAAGCTTTCTTT.

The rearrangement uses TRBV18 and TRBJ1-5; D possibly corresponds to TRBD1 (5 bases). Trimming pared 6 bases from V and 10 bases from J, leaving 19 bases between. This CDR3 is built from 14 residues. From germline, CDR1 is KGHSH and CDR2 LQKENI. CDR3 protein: CASSGGKEYGPQHF. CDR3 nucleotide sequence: TGTGCCAGCTCCGGGGGTAAGGAGTACGGACCCCAGCATTTT.

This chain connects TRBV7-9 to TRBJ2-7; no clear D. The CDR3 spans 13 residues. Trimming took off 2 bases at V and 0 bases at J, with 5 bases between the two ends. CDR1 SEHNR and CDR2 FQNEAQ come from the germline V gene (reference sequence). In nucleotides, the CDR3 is TGTGCCAGCAGCTTAAGCGCCTCCTACGAGCAGTACTTC. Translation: CASSLSASYEQYF.

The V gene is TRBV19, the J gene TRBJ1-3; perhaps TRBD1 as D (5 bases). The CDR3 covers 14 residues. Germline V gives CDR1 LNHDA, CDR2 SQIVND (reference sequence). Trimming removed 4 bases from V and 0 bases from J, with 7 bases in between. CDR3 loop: CASSTQDSGNTIYF. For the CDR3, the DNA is TGTGCCAGTAGTACACAGGACTCTGGAAACACCATATATTTT.

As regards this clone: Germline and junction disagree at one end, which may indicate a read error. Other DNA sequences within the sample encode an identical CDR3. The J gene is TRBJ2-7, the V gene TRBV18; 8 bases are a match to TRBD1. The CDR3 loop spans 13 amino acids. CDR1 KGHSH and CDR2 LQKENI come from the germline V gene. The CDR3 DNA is TGTGCCAGTTCACGCCGGACAGGGAACGAGCAGTACTTC. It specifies CASSRRTGNEQYF. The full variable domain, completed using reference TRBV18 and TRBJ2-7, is NAGVMQNPRHLVRRRGQEARLRCSPMKGHSHVYWYRQLPEEGLKFMVYLQKENIIDESGMPKERFSAEFPKEGPSILRIQQVVRGDSAAYFCASSRRTGNEQYFGPGTRLTVT.

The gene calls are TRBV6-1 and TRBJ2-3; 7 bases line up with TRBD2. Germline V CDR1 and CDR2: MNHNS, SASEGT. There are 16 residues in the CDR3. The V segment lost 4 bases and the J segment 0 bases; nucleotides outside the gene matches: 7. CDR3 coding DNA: TGTGCCAGCAGTGCCCGTATAGCGGGTAGCACAGATACGCAGTATTTT. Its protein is CASSARIAGSTDTQYF.

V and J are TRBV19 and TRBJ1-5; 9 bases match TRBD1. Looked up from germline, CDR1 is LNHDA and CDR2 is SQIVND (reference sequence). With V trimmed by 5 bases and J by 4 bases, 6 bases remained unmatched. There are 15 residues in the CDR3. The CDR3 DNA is TGTGCCAGTAGTTTGACAGGGACAGGGAATCAGCCCCAGCATTTT. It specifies CASSLTGTGNQPQHF.

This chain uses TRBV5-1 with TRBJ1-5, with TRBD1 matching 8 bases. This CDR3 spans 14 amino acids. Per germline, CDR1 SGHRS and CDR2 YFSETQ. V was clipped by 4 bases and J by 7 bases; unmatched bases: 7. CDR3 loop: CASSNGQGGQPQHF. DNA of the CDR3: TGCGCCAGCAGCAATGGACAGGGAGGGCAGCCCCAGCATTTT.

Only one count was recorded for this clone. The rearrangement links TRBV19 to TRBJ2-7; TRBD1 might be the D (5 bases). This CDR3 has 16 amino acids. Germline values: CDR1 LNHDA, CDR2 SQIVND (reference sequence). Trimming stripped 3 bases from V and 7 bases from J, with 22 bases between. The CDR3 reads CASSIRLTSAKGEQYF. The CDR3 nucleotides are TGTGCCAGTAGTATTAGGCTGACCTCAGCAAAGGGGGAGCAGTACTTC.

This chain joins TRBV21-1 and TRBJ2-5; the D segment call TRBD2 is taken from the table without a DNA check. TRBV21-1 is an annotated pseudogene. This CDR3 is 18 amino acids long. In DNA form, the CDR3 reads TGTGCCAGCAGCAAAGTTGGGGGGGGATACCCCATCCAAGAGACCCAGTACTTC. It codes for CASSKVGGGYPIQETQYF.

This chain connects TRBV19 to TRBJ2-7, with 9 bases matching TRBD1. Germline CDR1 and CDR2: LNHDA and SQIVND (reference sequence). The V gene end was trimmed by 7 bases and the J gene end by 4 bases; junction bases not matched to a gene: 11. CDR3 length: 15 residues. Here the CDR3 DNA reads TGTGCCAGTACCTCAATCGGGACAGGGACGTACGAGCAGTACTTC. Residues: CASTSIGTGTYEQYF.

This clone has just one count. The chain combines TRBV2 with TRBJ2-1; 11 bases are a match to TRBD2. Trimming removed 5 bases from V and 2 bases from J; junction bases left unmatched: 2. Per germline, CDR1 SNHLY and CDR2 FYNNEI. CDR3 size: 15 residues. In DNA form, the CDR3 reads TGTGCCAGCAGTAATAGCGGGAGGGCCTACAATGAGCAGTTCTTC. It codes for CASSNSGRAYNEQFF.

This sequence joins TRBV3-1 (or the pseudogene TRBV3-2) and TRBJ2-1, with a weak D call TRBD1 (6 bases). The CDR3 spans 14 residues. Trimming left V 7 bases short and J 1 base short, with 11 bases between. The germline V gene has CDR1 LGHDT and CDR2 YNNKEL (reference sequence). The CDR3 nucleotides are TGTGCCAGCAACCACAGGGATTCCTACAATGAGCAGTTCTTC. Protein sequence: CASNHRDSYNEQFF.

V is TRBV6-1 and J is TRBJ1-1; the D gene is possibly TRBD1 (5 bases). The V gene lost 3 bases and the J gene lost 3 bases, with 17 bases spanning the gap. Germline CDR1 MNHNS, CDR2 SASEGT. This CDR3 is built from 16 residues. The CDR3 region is CASSEPLGGLYTEAFF. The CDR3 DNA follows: TGTGCCAGCAGTGAGCCACTGGGGGGGTTGTACACTGAAGCTTTCTTT.

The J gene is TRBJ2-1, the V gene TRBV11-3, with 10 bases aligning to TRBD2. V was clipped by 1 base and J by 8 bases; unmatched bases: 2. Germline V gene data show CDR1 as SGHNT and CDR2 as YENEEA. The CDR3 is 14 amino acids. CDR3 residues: CASSLGLAGDEQFF. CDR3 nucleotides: TGTGCCAGCAGCTTAGGGCTAGCGGGGGATGAGCAGTTCTTC.

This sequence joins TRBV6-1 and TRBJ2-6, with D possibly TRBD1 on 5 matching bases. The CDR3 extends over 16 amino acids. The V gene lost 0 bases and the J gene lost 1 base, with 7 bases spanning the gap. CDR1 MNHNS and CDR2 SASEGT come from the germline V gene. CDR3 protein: CASSEAQGSGANVLTF. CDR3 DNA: TGTGCCAGCAGTGAAGCGCAGGGATCTGGGGCCAACGTCCTGACTTTC.

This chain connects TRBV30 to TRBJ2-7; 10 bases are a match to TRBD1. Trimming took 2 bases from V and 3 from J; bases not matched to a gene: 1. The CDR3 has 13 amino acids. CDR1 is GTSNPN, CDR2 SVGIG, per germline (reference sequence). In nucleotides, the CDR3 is TGTGCCTGGAGTTGGACAGGGGGCTACGAGCAGTACTTC. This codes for CAWSWTGGYEQYF.

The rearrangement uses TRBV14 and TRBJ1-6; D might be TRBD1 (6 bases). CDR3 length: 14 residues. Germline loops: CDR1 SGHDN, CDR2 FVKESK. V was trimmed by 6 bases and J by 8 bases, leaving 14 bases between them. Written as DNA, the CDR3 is TGTGCCAGCAGAAACCAGGGGTTTGATTCACCCCTCCACTTT. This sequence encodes CASRNQGFDSPLHF.

The CDR3 is CASSARGGTSLDEQFF. The CDR3 nucleotides are TGTGCCAGCAGCGCGAGAGGGGGGACTAGTCTGGATGAGCAGTTCTTC. The gene calls are TRBV11-3 and TRBJ2-1; TRBD2 aligns across 8 bases. There are 16 residues in the CDR3. Germline values: CDR1 SGHNT, CDR2 YENEEA. Losses at the gene ends were 5 bases for V and 8 bases for J; bases not matched to a gene: 14.

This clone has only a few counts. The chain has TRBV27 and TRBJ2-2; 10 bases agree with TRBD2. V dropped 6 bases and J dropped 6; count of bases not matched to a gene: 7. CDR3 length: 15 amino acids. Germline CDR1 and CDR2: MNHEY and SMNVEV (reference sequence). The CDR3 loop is CASSSGTSVPGELFF. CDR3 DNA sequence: TGTGCCAGCAGCTCCGGGACTAGCGTTCCCGGGGAGCTGTTTTTT.

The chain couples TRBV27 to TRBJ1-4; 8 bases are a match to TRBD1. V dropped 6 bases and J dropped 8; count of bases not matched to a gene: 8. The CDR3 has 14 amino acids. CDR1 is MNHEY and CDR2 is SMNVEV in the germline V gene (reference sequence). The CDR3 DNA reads TGTGCCAGCAGAAGGCGACAGGGGAGCGAAAAACTGTTTTTT. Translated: CASRRRQGSEKLFF.